The T cell receptor (beta chain) described here comes from a study of shared clonotypes between healthy human individuals. Naive CD4+ cells were CD45RA-selected; the remaining cells were memory. The CDR3 contains 14 residues. The ends were cut back, 7 bases at V and 5 bases at J, with 17 bases in the middle. Germline loops: CDR1 SNHLY, CDR2 FYNNEI. The study's findings and limits: The study found lower generation probabilities in non-shared clonotypes than in those shared by all four donors.

Produced via immunoSEQ multiplex PCR; TCRdb's table is partial and in-frame only. Of millions of clones in the sample, roughly 94% were seen once. Note on this clone: Its antigen is currently unknown.

This TCR derives from a man between 18 and 35 years old in good health. The sequenced material came from naive CD4+ T cells sorted from blood. Subset in this sample: CD45RA+ positively selected. The rearrangement uses TRBV2 and TRBJ2-5, with unresolved D. CDR3 nucleotides: TGTGCCAGCATCAACTTTGGACGGTTCGAGACCCAGTACTTC. It encodes CASINFGRFETQYF.